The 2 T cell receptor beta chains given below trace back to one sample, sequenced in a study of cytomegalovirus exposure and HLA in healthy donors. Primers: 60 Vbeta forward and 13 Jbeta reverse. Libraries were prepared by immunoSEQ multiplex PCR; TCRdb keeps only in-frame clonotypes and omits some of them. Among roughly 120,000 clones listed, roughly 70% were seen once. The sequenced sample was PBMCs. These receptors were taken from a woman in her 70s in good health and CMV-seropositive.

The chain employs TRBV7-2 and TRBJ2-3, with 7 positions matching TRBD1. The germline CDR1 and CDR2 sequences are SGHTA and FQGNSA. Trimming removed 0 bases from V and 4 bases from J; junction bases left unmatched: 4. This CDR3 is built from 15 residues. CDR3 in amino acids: CASSLAPGGADTQYF. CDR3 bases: TGTGCCAGCAGCTTAGCGCCAGGGGGAGCAGATACGCAGTATTTT.

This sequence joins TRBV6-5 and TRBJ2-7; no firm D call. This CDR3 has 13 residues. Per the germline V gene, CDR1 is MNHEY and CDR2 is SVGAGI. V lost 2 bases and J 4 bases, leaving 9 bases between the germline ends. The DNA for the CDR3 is TGTGCCAGCAGTTACGCCCCTCAGTACGAGCAGTACTTC. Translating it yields CASSYAPQYEQYF.